The T cell receptor (beta chain) under discussion was sequenced for a study of beta chain features in type 1 diabetes. With regard to this clone: Sequence at one end of the junction differs from germline and may be a read error.

Of the isolated RNA, all was reverse transcribed, and so the sequenced material was expressed TCRB transcripts. Here immunoSEQ multiplex PCR was the method, and the copy in TCRdb shows in-frame clones only, minus some. The sample lists around 280,000 clones, 8% occurring once. Germline CDR1 SSHAT, CDR2 FNYEAQ (reference sequence). This CDR3 contains 15 residues. V gene TRBV7-7 combines with J gene TRBJ2-3; D is ambiguous. Sequenced input: central memory CD4+ T cells from blood. This receptor was obtained from a woman aged 18-30 years in good health. CDR3 in amino acids: CASSLGLGIPDTQYF. CDR3 bases: TGTGCTAGCAGCTTAGGCCTGGGGATTCCAGATACGCAGTATTTT.